This TCR beta chain was observed in a study of CD8 T cells in Susac syndrome. Regarding this clonotype: What it binds is not known.

Peripheral blood CD8+ and CD4+ T cells were profiled by TCR beta sequencing. TEMRA cells were FACS-enriched and CD8+ and CD4+ T cells negatively isolated. Findings and limits, study-wide: Acknowledgment was made by the study that its TCR sequencing and HLA analysis involved a relatively small number of individuals.

With random hexamers, about 0.45 to 1 ug RNA was reverse transcribed. The CDR3 of TCR beta was amplified by immunoSEQ multiplex PCR across 54 Vbeta and 13 Jbeta. Via MiXCR, TCRdb re-called the immunoSEQ multiplex PCR reads, giving one row per CDR3 protein. The repertoire holds over 95,000 distinct CDR3 sequences, with 85% to 95% as singletons. The CDR3 totals 16 residues. Germline CDR1 and CDR2: DFQATT and SNEGSKA (reference sequence). V lost 5 bases and J 4 bases, leaving 22 bases between the germline ends. The chain combines TRBV20-1 with TRBJ2-3, with D possibly matching TRBD1 (8 bases). The material sequenced was CD8+ T cells from PBMCs. This sequence was found in a human donor in good health. In nucleotides, the CDR3 is TGCAGTGCTCAGGGGGCTAGCGGAGGGGTTGCAGATACGCAGTATTTT. Amino acid sequence: CSAQGASGGVADTQYF.